The 18 T cell receptor beta chains listed next were all sequenced from one sample in a study of naive and memory T cell subsets. Two oligonucleotides, mixed equimolar, formed the beta constant-region primer covering TRBC1 and TRBC2. Nested alpha and beta constant-region primers with the SP2 primer drove four PCR rounds on ligated cDNA. TCRdb fed the UMI-ligation and nested PCR reads into MiXCR, producing one record per CDR3 protein. The data hold just over 80,000 distinct CDR3 sequences, with 9% to 9.5% observed a single time. The sample taken for sequencing was naive CD8+ T cells from blood. The receptors shown here come from a human donor in good health.

The chain links TRBV7-9 to TRBJ2-1; D unresolved. The V end lost 5 bases, the J end lost 6 bases, and 17 bases lay between the germline ends. Germline V gives CDR1 SEHNR, CDR2 FQNEAQ (reference sequence). CDR3 length: 15 amino acids. The CDR3 bases are TGTGCCAGCAGCCCCTCGATATTGGGATCCAATGAGCAGTTCTTC. Its translation: CASSPSILGSNEQFF.

This clonotype was found many times. The chain recombines TRBV2 with TRBJ2-1; TRBD1 or TRBD2 may be the D gene (5 bases each). Looked up from germline, CDR1 is SNHLY and CDR2 is FYNNEI. Trimming shortened V by 0 bases and J by 0 bases, and 12 bases separated the two germline ends. The CDR3 length is 17 residues. The CDR3 DNA is TGTGCCAGCAGTGAAGCGCTTCCAGGGAGCTCCTACAATGAGCAGTTCTTC. Translation: CASSEALPGSSYNEQFF.

This clonotype was picked up many times. The chain carries TRBV6-9 and TRBJ1-2, with a weak D call TRBD1 (6 bases). In germline, CDR1 is MNHGY, CDR2 SVAAGI. The CDR3 consists of 16 residues. V was clipped by 0 bases and J by 5 bases, with 16 bases between them. The CDR3 nucleotides are TGTGCCAGCAGTTATTCGACTCCAGGGGCTCGATATGGCTACACCTTC. This translates into CASSYSTPGARYGYTF.

J is TRBJ2-5 and V is TRBV13; D unclear. V gave up 4 bases and J gave up 1 base, with 10 bases separating them. This CDR3 is built from 14 residues. Germline V lookup: CDR1 PRHDT, CDR2 FYEKMQ (reference sequence). The CDR3 is CASSSDGFQETQYF. CDR3 in DNA: TGTGCCAGCAGCTCGGACGGGTTCCAAGAGACCCAGTACTTC.

This chain links TRBV28 with TRBJ2-2; TRBD2 matches at 9 bases. The germline V gene encodes CDR1 MDHEN and CDR2 SYDVKM. Trimming at V came to 2 bases and at J to 0 bases, leaving 7 bases not matched to a gene. This CDR3 is built from 18 residues. The CDR3 bases are TGTGCCAGCAGTTTAATCGCGGGAGGGGGACCGAACACCGGGGAGCTGTTTTTT. Its translation: CASSLIAGGGPNTGELFF. Drawing the rest from reference TRBV28 and TRBJ2-2, the complete variable domain is DVKVTQSSRYLVKRTGEKVFLECVQDMDHENMFWYRQDPGLGLRLIYFSYDVKMKEKGDIPEGYSVSREKKERFSLILESASTNQTSMYLCASSLIAGGGPNTGELFFGEGSRLTVL.

This clonotype was detected many times. This sequence joins TRBV12-3 or TRBV12-4 and TRBJ2-1, with TRBD2 matching over 11 bases. After removal of 6 bases from V and 7 bases from J, the junction contained 8 bases not matched to a gene. CDR3 size: 15 residues. Here the CDR3 reads CASSTGTSGGNEQFF. CDR3 DNA sequence: TGTGCCAGCAGCACCGGGACTAGCGGTGGTAATGAGCAGTTCTTC.

This rearrangement joins TRBV20-1 to TRBJ2-1, with 7 bases matching TRBD2. The CDR3 is 16 amino acids. Germline V lookup: CDR1 DFQATT, CDR2 SNEGSKA (reference sequence). The junction had 18 bases not matched to a gene; V was cut back by 5 bases and J by 8 bases. CDR3 DNA: TGCAGTGCTCCACGAAGGCGGACTAGGGAGGAAGATGAGCAGTTCTTC. It specifies CSAPRRRTREEDEQFF.

This clonotype occurred many times. The V call is TRBV12-3 or TRBV12-4, the J call TRBJ2-3, with D unresolved. The CDR3 spans 14 residues. The V end was cut by 3 bases, the J end by 5 bases, with 12 bases between. CDR3 sequence reads: CASSFSGVEDTQYF. In DNA form, the CDR3 reads TGTGCCAGCAGTTTCTCAGGAGTTGAAGATACGCAGTATTTT.

In this sample, this clonotype turned up a few times. The V and J genes are TRBV12-3 or TRBV12-4 and TRBJ2-5; D not resolved. There are 13 residues in the CDR3. V was clipped by 2 bases and J by 2 bases, with 6 bases between them. This chain's CDR3 is CASSLNQQETQYF. The CDR3 nucleotides read TGTGCCAGCAGTTTAAATCAGCAAGAGACCCAGTACTTC.

This clonotype was seen at least ten times. CDR3 DNA sequence: TGTGCCAGCAGCGGTTTGGGCAGGGAGGACACCGGGGAGCTGTTTTTT. Encoded protein: CASSGLGREDTGELFF. The chain combines TRBV4-2 with TRBJ2-2, with D possibly matching TRBD2 (6 bases). Germline V gene sequence: CDR1 LGHNA, CDR2 YNFKEQ. This CDR3 is built from 16 residues. V gave up 5 bases and J gave up 3 bases, with 16 bases separating them.

This clonotype was seen repeatedly, ten times or more. The rearrangement uses TRBV28 and TRBJ2-5, with 8 bases fitting TRBD2. The germline CDR1 and CDR2 sequences are MDHEN and SYDVKM. V shed 6 bases, J shed 2 bases, and the junction held 8 bases outside the gene matches. The CDR3 sequence is 15 residues long. CDR3 nucleotide sequence: TGTGCCAGCAGCCCGGGGGGGAGCCTACAAGAGACCCAGTACTTC. It translates to CASSPGGSLQETQYF.

This clonotype was seen at least ten times. The V and J genes are TRBV28 and TRBJ2-7, with D perhaps matching TRBD1 (5 bases). The V gene lost 3 bases and the J gene lost 3 bases, with 12 bases spanning the gap. The V gene's germline CDR1 is MDHEN and CDR2 SYDVKM. This CDR3 spans 14 amino acids. The CDR3 DNA is TGTGCCAGCAGTTTGAGACAGCGAGACTACGAGCAGTACTTC. Protein: CASSLRQRDYEQYF.

This clonotype has only a few counts. The rearrangement links TRBV6-1 to TRBJ2-3; TRBD2 matches 8 bases. Trimming took 1 base from V and 0 from J; bases not matched to a gene: 9. Germline V gives CDR1 MNHNS, CDR2 SASEGT. The CDR3 has 18 residues. The CDR3 DNA reads as TGTGCCAGCAGTGAAGATGGGCCACTAGCGGCTAGCACAGATACGCAGTATTTT. Residues: CASSEDGPLAASTDTQYF.

In this sample, this clonotype turned up a few times. This chain connects TRBV29-1 to TRBJ2-5; unclear D gene. The length of the CDR3 is 11 residues. Germline V lookup: CDR1 SQVTM, CDR2 ANQGSEA. Between the trimmed V and J ends, which lost 5 bases and 4 bases, there was a span of 8 bases. The CDR3 sequence is CSVPDGETQYF. CDR3 coding DNA: TGCAGCGTTCCAGATGGAGAGACCCAGTACTTC.

The J gene is TRBJ2-2, the V gene TRBV4-3; the D is unclear. CDR1 is LGHNA, CDR2 YSLEER, per germline. This CDR3 spans 16 amino acids. Trimming removed 0 bases from V and 6 bases from J, with 14 bases in between. In DNA, the CDR3 is TGCGCCAGCAGCCAAGACCCCTTGGGTGAGCCCGGGGAGCTGTTTTTT. Protein product: CASSQDPLGEPGELFF.

This clonotype was counted between two and nine times. The rearrangement uses TRBV9 and TRBJ2-1; D call uncertain. CDR1 and CDR2 from the germline V gene are SGDLS and YYNGEE. The V gene lost 3 bases and the J gene lost 7 bases, with 17 bases spanning the gap. The CDR3 consists of 15 residues. CDR3 loop: CASSDGDPLGNEQFF. The CDR3 DNA is TGTGCCAGCAGCGATGGGGATCCCCTGGGGAATGAGCAGTTCTTC. Looking up the rest from reference TRBV9 and TRBJ2-1 gives the full variable domain: DSGVTQTPKHLITATGQRVTLRCSPRSGDLSVYWYQQSLDQGLQFLIQYYNGEERAKGNILERFSAQQFPDLHSELNLSSLELGDSALYFCASSDGDPLGNEQFFGPGTRLTVL.

This clonotype was counted only a few times. V and J are TRBV2 and TRBJ2-7, with unresolved D. Germline CDR1 reads SNHLY; CDR2 reads FYNNEI. Deletions cut 2 bases from V and 2 bases from J, with 10 bases between. This CDR3 comprises 14 residues. The CDR3 nucleotides are TGTGCCAGCAGTGAACTCGGAAAAACCTACGAGCAGTACTTC. It translates to CASSELGKTYEQYF.

The chain employs TRBV6-5 and TRBJ2-3; a possible D gene is TRBD1 (6 bases). Per germline, CDR1 MNHEY and CDR2 SVGAGI. V was pared by 2 bases and J by 3 bases, with 9 bases between. CDR3 length: 14 amino acids. CDR3 in DNA: TGTGCCAGCAGTTACGGACAGATGACAGATACGCAGTATTTT. Its protein is CASSYGQMTDTQYF.